This TCR beta chain is from a study of beta chain features in type 1 diabetes. Overall study results and limits: A greater similarity of naive, central memory and Treg TCRB repertoires was seen among patients than among healthy donors. Shorter templates might be favored by PCR, and equally so in patients and in controls. Moderately but significantly shorter TCRB CDR3s were found in Type 1 diabetes patients in all four CD4+ subsets.

A few counts support this clone. The target antigen is unknown. The authors reverse transcribed all of the isolated RNA, so sequencing captured expressed TCRB transcripts. Sequenced by immunoSEQ multiplex PCR; TCRdb stores in-frame clones only, minus some. Found here are over 300,000 clones, 9.3% of them singletons; the top ten hold 0.9% to 1.1%. Germline CDR1 and CDR2: SQVTM and ANQGSEA. V was trimmed by 6 bases and J by 6 bases, leaving 11 bases between them. This CDR3 is 11 amino acids long. The sample consisted of central memory CD4+ T cells from blood. The sequence derives from a man between 25 and 39 years old with type 1 diabetes. This chain connects TRBV29-1 to TRBJ1-1, with D tentatively TRBD1 (6 bases). CDR3 DNA: TGCAGCGTAGCAGGGGCCTCTGAAGCTTTCTTT. Protein sequence: CSVAGASEAFF.